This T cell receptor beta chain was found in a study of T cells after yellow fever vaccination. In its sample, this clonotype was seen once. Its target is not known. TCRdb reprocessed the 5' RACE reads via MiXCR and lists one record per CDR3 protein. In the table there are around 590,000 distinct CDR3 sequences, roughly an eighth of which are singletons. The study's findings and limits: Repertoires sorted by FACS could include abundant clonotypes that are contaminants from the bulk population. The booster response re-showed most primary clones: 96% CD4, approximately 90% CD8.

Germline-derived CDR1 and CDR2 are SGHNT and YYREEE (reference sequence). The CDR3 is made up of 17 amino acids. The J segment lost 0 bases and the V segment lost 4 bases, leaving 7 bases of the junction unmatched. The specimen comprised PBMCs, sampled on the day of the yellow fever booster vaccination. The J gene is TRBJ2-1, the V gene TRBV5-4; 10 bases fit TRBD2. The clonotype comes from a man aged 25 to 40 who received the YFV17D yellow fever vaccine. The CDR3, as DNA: TGTGCCAGCAGCGGGCCGACTAGCGGGCGCTCCTACAATGAGCAGTTCTTC. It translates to CASSGPTSGRSYNEQFF. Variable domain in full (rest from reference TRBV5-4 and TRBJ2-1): ETGVTQSPTHLIKTRGQQVTLRCSSQSGHNTVSWYQQALGQGPQFIFQYYREEENGRGNFPPRFSGLQFPNYSSELNVNALELDDSALYLCASSGPTSGRSYNEQFFGPGTRLTVL.